The rows below give T cell receptor beta chains drawn from one sample of a study of cytomegalovirus exposure and HLA in healthy donors. Generated by immunoSEQ multiplex PCR, the TCRdb table keeps only in-frame clones and is missing some. Of more than 110,000 clones in the sample, around 80% are singletons; the top ten hold almost 7%. Sequencing used PBMCs. These receptors all stem from a man in his forties in good health and CMV-seropositive. Both conserved end residues are part of each CDR3. A D gene is named only where the DNA matches it firmly. Size tells how often a clone was seen (once, few, many) or the class of an expanded clone, and some rows leave it out.

>TRBD2|TRBJ2-3|TRBV4-3|NA
CASSRNGLADLPDTQYF
TGCGCCAGCAGCCGGAATGGACTAGCGGACCTCCCAGATACGCAGTATTTT
>NA|TRBJ2-1|TRBV4-3|once
CASSQDLAYNEQFF
TGCGCCAGCAGCCAAGATTTAGCGTACAATGAGCAGTTCTTC
>NA|TRBJ2-3|TRBV19|NA
CASSIVLFSTDTQYF
TGTGCCAGTAGTATAGTCCTCTTTAGCACAGATACGCAGTATTTT
>NA|TRBJ1-5|TRBV5-7|NA
CASSLLEGSNQPQHF
TGTGCCAGCAGCTTGCTAGAGGGCAGTAATCAGCCCCAGCATTTT
>NA|TRBJ1-2|TRBV27|NA
CASRADSNYGYTF
TGTGCCAGCAGGGCGGACTCTAACTATGGCTACACCTTC
>NA|TRBJ1-2|TRBV30|few
CAWTVLYNYGYTF
TGTGCCTGGACGGTTCTCTATAACTATGGCTACACCTTC
>TRBD2|TRBJ2-1|TRBV6-1|NA
CASSETSGGIYNEQFF
TGTGCCAGCAGTGAGACTAGCGGGGGCATCTACAATGAGCAGTTCTTC
>TRBD2|TRBJ2-5|TRBV4-2|NA
CASSHWGSGRAGETQYF
TGTGCCAGCAGCCATTGGGGAAGCGGGAGGGCCGGAGAGACCCAGTACTTC
>TRBD2|TRBJ2-1|TRBV29-1|NA
CSGSLAGEQFF
TGCAGCGGCTCACTAGCGGGTGAGCAGTTCTTC
>TRBD1|TRBJ1-2|TRBV5-1|NA
CASSLPNRDRGGGYTF
TGCGCCAGCAGCCTCCCGAATCGGGACAGGGGAGGTGGCTACACCTTC
>TRBD1|TRBJ2-7|TRBV27|few
CATRQGPHTRSYEQYF
TGTGCCACCCGACAGGGGCCACACACTCGGAGCTACGAGCAGTACTTC
>TRBD1|TRBJ1-1|TRBV5-6|once
CASSLTGVNTEAFF
TGTGCCAGCAGCCTGACAGGGGTGAACACTGAAGCTTTCTTT
>TRBD2|TRBJ2-3|TRBV28|once
CASRLGTSGRTDTQYF
TGTGCCAGCAGACTAGGGACTAGCGGACGCACAGATACGCAGTATTTT
>TRBD2|TRBJ2-5|TRBV7-9|few
CASSSGTSGEETQYF
TGTGCCAGCAGCTCCGGGACTAGCGGGGAAGAGACCCAGTACTTC
>NA|TRBJ2-3|TRBV14|NA
CASSQGTTLTQYF
TGTGCCAGCAGCCAAGGGACTACACTTACGCAGTATTTT
>NA|TRBJ1-2|TRBV11-2|once
CAIPLGGAIYGYTF
TGTGCCATTCCCTTGGGCGGGGCGATCTATGGCTACACCTTC
>NA|TRBJ2-1|TRBV27|NA
CASKRWSGENNEQFF
TGTGCCAGCAAGCGTTGGTCGGGAGAAAACAATGAGCAGTTCTTC
>TRBD1|TRBJ1-1|TRBV18|NA
CASSMDRGLTEAFF
TGTGCCAGCTCGATGGACAGGGGGCTGACTGAAGCTTTCTTT
>TRBD1|TRBJ1-2|TRBV7-9|NA
CASTRGQGARYGYTF
TGTGCCAGCACCCGAGGACAGGGGGCGCGCTATGGCTACACCTTC
>NA|TRBJ2-1|TRBV18|NA
CASSTRASLNEQFF
TGTGCCAGCTCAACTAGAGCCAGCCTCAATGAGCAGTTCTTC
>NA|TRBJ1-1|TRBV11-2|NA
CASKAGDTRIRDEAFF
TGTGCCAGCAAAGCCGGGGACACTCGGATCCGAGATGAAGCTTTCTTT
>NA|TRBJ1-5|TRBV7-8|NA
CASSLAQDQPQHF
TGTGCCAGCAGCTTAGCGCAGGATCAGCCCCAGCATTTT
>TRBD2|TRBJ2-1|TRBV6-4|NA
CASSEGGGSGEQFF
TGTGCCAGCAGTGAGGGCGGCGGGAGCGGTGAGCAGTTCTTC